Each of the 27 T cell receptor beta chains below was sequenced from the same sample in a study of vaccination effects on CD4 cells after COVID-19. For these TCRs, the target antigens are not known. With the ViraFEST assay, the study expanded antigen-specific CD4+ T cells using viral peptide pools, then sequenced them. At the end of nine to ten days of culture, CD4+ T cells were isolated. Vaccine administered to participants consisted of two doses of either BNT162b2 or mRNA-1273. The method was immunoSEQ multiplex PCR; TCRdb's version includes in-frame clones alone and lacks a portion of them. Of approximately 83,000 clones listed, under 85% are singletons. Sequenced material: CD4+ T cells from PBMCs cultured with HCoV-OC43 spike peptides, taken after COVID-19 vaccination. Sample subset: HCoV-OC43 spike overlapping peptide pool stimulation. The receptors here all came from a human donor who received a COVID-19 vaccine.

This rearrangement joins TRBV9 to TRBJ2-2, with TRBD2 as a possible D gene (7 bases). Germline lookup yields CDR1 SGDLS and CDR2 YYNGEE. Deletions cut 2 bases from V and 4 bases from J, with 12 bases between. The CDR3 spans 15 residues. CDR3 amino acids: CASSVRGAGTGELFF. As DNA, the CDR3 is TGTGCCAGCAGCGTCCGGGGGGCGGGCACCGGGGAGCTGTTTTTT.

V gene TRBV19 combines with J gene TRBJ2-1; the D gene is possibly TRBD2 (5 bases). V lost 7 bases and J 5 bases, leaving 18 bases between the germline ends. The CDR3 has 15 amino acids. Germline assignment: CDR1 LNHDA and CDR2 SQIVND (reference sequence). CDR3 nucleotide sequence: TGTGCCAGTACCTCAGGACTGGCTCTGGACAATGAGCAGTTCTTC. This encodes CASTSGLALDNEQFF.

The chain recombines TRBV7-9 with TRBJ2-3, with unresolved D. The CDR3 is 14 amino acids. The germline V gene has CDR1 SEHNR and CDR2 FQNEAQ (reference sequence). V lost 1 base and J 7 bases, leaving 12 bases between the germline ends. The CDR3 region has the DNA TGTGCCAGCAGCTTAGGAAGGATGACGAATACGCAGTATTTT. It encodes CASSLGRMTNTQYF.

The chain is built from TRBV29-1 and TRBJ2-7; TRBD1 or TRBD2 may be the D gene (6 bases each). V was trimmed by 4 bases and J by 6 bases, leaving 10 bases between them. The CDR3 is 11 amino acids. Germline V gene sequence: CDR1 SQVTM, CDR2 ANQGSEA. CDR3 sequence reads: CSVAEGGEQYV. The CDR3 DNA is TGCAGCGTTGCCGAGGGGGGCGAGCAGTACGTC.

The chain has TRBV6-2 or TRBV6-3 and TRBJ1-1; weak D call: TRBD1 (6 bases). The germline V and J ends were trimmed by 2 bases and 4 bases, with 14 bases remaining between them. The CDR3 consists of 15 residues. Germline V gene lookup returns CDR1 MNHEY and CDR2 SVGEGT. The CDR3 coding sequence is TGTGCCAGCAGTTACCAGGGGCAGGGAGGCACTGAAGCTTTCTTT. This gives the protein CASSYQGQGGTEAFF.

This CDR3 reads CASSLPFRGETQYF. As DNA, the CDR3 is TGTGCCAGCAGCTTACCCTTCAGGGGGGAGACCCAGTACTTC. The V call is TRBV7-8, the J call TRBJ2-5, with 7 bases aligning to TRBD1. V shed 2 bases, J shed 5 bases, and the junction held 5 bases outside the gene matches. The length of the CDR3 is 14 residues. Germline assignment: CDR1 SGHVS and CDR2 FQNEAQ.

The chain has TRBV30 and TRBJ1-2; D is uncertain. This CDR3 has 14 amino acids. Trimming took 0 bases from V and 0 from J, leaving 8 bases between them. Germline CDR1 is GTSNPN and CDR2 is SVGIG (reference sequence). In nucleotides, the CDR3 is TGTGCCTGGAGTGTGGGCGGCCCTAACTATGGCTACACCTTC. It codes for CAWSVGGPNYGYTF.

CDR3 in amino acids: CASRLAGEETQYF. In DNA form, the CDR3 reads TGCGCCAGTCGACTAGCGGGGGAGGAGACCCAGTACTTC. This chain joins TRBV5-1 and TRBJ2-5; 12 nucleotides agree with TRBD2. The CDR3 loop spans 13 amino acids. Germline assignment: CDR1 SGHRS and CDR2 YFSETQ. The J segment lost 5 bases and the V segment lost 8 bases, leaving 4 bases of the junction unmatched.

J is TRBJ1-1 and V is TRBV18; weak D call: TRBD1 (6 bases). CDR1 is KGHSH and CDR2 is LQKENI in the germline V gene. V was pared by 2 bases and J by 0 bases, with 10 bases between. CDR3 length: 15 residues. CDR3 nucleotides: TGTGCCAGCTCACCAGCCGGACAGTTGAACACTGAAGCTTTCTTT. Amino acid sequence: CASSPAGQLNTEAFF.

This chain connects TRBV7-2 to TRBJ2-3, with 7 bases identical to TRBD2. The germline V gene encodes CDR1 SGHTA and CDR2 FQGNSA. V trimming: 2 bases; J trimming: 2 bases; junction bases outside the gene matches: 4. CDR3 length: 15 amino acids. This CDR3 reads CASSLFAGVTDTQYF. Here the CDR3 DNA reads TGTGCCAGCAGCTTATTCGCGGGGGTCACAGATACGCAGTATTTT. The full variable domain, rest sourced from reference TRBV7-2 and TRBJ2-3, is GAGVSQSPSNKVTEKGKDVELRCDPISGHTALYWYRQSLGQGLEFLIYFQGNSAPDKSGLPSDRFSAERTGGSVSTLTIQRTQQEDSAVYLCASSLFAGVTDTQYFGPGTRLTVL.

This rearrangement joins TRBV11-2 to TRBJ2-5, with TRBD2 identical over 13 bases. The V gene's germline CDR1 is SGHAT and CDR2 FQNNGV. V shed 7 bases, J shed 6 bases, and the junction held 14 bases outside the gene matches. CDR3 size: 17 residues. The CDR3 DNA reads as TGTGCCAGCACCATTCACAGGACTAGCGGGGGCTTGAAGACCCAGTACTTC. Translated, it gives CASTIHRTSGGLKTQYF.

CDR3 protein: CASSVASRVGYV. The CDR3 DNA reads TGTGCCAGCAGCGTAGCTAGCAGGGTGGGGTACGTC. The V gene is TRBV9, the J gene TRBJ2-7; D is tentatively TRBD1 or TRBD2 (5 bases each). Germline CDR1 is SGDLS and CDR2 is YYNGEE. The CDR3 is 12 amino acids. Trimming removed 0 bases at V and 12 bases at J, with 13 bases between.

The CDR3 here is CASSLGQGVGYEQYV. CDR3 sequence (DNA): TGTGCCAGCAGCTTAGGACAGGGTGTGGGCTACGAGCAGTACGTC. The chain is built from TRBV7-8 and TRBJ2-7; 7 nucleotides agree with TRBD1. There are 15 residues in the CDR3. With V trimmed by 1 base and J by 3 bases, 6 bases remained unmatched. Germline V CDR1 and CDR2: SGHVS, FQNEAQ.

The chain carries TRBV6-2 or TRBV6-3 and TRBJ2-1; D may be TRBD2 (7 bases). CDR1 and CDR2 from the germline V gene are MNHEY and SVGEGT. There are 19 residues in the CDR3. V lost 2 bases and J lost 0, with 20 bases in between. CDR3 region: CASSYTLGGERSSYNEQFF. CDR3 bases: TGTGCCAGCAGTTACACCCTAGGGGGGGAGCGTAGCTCCTACAATGAGCAGTTCTTC.

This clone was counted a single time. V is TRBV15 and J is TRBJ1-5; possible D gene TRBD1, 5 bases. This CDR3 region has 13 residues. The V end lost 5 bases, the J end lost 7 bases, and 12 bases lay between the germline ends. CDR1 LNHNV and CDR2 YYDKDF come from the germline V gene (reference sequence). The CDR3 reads CATSQDTLQPQHF. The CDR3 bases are TGTGCCACCAGCCAGGACACGTTGCAGCCCCAGCATTTT.

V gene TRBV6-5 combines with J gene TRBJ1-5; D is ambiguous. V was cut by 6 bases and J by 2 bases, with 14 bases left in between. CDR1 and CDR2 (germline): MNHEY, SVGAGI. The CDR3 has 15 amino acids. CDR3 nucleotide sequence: TGTGCCAGCAGACCGGGTTTGGCAGGCAATCAGCCCCAGCATTTT. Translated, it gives CASRPGLAGNQPQHF.

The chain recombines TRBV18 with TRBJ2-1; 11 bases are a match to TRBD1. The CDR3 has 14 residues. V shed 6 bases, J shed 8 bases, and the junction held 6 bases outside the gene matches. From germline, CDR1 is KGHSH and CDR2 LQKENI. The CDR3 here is CASSIGQGAYEQFF. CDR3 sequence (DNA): TGTGCCAGCTCTATAGGACAGGGGGCCTATGAGCAGTTCTTC. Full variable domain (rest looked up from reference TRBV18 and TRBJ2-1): NAGVMQNPRHLVRRRGQEARLRCSPMKGHSHVYWYRQLPEEGLKFMVYLQKENIIDESGMPKERFSAEFPKEGPSILRIQQVVRGDSAAYFCASSIGQGAYEQFFGPGTRLTVL.

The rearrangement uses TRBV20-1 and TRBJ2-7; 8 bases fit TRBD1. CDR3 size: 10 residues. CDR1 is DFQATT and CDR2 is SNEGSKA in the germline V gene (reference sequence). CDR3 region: CTLDRDEQYV. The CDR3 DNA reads TGCACCTTGGACAGGGACGAGCAGTACGTC.

The CDR3 loop reads CASSSTGDEKLFF. As DNA, the CDR3 is TGCGCCAGCAGCTCGACGGGTGATGAAAAACTGTTTTTT. The chain is built from TRBV5-1 and TRBJ1-4; D is unresolved. The CDR3 consists of 13 residues. Germline-derived CDR1 and CDR2 are SGHRS and YFSETQ. Trimming removed 3 bases at V and 6 bases at J, with 9 bases between.

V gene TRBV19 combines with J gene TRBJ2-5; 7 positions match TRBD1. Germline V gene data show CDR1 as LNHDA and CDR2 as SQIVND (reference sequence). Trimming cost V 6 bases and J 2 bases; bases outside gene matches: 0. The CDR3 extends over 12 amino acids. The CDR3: CASRGQQETQYF. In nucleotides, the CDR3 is TGTGCCAGTAGGGGACAGCAAGAGACCCAGTACTTC.

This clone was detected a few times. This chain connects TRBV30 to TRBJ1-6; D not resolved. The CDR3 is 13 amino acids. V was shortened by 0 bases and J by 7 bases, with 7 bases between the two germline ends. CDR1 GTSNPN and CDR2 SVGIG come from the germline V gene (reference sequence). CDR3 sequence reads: CAWSVITNSPLHF. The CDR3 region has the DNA TGTGCCTGGAGTGTAATCACGAATTCACCCCTCCACTTT.

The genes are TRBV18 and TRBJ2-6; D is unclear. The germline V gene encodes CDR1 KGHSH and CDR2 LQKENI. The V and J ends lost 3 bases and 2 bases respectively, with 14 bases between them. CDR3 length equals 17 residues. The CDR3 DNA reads TGTGCCAGCTCACCGATACTACACCGAACTGGGGCCAACGTCCTGACTTTC. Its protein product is CASSPILHRTGANVLTF.

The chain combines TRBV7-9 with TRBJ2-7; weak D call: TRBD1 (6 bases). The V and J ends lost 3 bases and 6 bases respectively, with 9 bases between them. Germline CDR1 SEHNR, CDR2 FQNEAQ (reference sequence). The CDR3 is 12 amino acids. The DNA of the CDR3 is TGTGCCAGCAGCTTCTTCAGGGGCGAGCAGTACGTC. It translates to CASSFFRGEQYV.

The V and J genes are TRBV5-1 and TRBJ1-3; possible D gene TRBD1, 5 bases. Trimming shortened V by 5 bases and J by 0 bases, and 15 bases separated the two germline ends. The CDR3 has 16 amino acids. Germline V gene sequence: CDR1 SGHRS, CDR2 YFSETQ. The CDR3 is CASRESGTLSGNTIYF. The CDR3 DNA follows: TGCGCCAGCAGGGAATCCGGGACCCTCTCTGGAAACACCATATATTTT. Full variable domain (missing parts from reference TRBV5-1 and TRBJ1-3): KAGVTQTPRYLIKTRGQQVTLSCSPISGHRSVSWYQQTPGQGLQFLFEYFSETQRNKGNFPGRFSGRQFSNSRSEMNVSTLELGDSALYLCASRESGTLSGNTIYFGEGSWLTVV.

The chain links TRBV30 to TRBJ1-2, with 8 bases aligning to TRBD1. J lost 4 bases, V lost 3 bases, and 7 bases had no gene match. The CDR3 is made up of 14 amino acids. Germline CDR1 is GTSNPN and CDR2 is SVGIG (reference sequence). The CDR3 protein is CAWSAGQGAYGYTF. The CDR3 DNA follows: TGTGCCTGGAGCGCTGGGCAGGGGGCCTATGGCTACACCTTC. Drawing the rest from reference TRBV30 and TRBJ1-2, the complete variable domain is SQTIHQWPATLVQPVGSPLSLECTVEGTSNPNLYWYRQAAGRGLQLLFYSVGIGQISSEVPQNLSASRPQDRQFILSSKKLLLSDSGFYLCAWSAGQGAYGYTFGSGTRLTVV.

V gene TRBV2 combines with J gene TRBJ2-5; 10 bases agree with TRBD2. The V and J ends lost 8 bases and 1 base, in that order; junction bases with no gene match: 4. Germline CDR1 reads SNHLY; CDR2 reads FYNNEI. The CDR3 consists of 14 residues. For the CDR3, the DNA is TGTGCCAGCGCTAGCGGGGGCCTCCAAGAGACCCAGTACTTC. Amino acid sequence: CASASGGLQETQYF.

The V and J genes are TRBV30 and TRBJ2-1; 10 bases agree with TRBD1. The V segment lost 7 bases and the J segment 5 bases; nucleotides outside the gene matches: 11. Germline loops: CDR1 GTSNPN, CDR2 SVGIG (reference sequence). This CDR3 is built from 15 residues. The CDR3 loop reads CASLVGTGENNEQFF. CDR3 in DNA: TGTGCCTCGCTTGTCGGGACAGGGGAAAACAATGAGCAGTTCTTC.